These 24 T cell receptor beta chains were all obtained from the same sample, sequenced in a study of T cell responses to AZD1222 COVID-19 vaccine. The repertoire was sequenced with immunoSEQ multiplex PCR; TCRdb's copy has only in-frame clones and lacks some. The sample has fewer than 90,000 clones, about 86% seen once. Sequences were derived from peripheral blood, sampled 28 days after the second AZD1222 dose. Every receptor here comes from an adult who received the AZD1222 COVID-19 vaccine.

The chain has TRBV27 and TRBJ1-5; possibly TRBD1 for D (5 bases). The V gene lost 5 bases and the J gene lost 3 bases, with 11 bases spanning the gap. This CDR3 has 14 amino acids. The germline gives CDR1 MNHEY, CDR2 SMNVEV (reference sequence). The CDR3 region is CASSEGRDNQPQHF. The CDR3 DNA is TGTGCCAGCAGTGAGGGCAGGGACAATCAGCCCCAGCATTTT.

The chain links TRBV6-5 to TRBJ1-2; tentatively, D is TRBD1 (6 bases). From germline, CDR1 is MNHEY and CDR2 SVGAGI. The CDR3 loop spans 16 amino acids. V lost 2 bases and J lost 3, with 16 bases in between. The CDR3 coding sequence is TGTGCCAGCAGTTACGAAGCCGACAGGCGATACTATGGCTACACCTTC. Protein product: CASSYEADRRYYGYTF.

Only a few counts were recorded for this clone. The rearrangement uses TRBV6-1 and TRBJ2-3; 11 positions match TRBD2. Germline V lookup: CDR1 MNHNS, CDR2 SASEGT. V lost 3 bases and J lost 4; bases outside the gene matches: 9. The CDR3 consists of 17 residues. The CDR3 loop reads CASSDPLGLADADTQYF. The CDR3 DNA reads as TGTGCCAGCAGTGACCCTCTGGGACTAGCGGACGCAGATACGCAGTATTTT.

V and J are TRBV5-1 and TRBJ2-5; 9 nucleotides align to TRBD2. The V and J ends lost 0 bases and 1 base, in that order; junction bases with no gene match: 7. The CDR3 loop spans 17 amino acids. Germline lookup yields CDR1 SGHRS and CDR2 YFSETQ. The CDR3 is CASSLAAGGPAQETQYF. The CDR3 DNA reads as TGCGCCAGCAGCTTGGCGGCGGGAGGGCCGGCCCAAGAGACCCAGTACTTC.

This chain joins TRBV6-2 or TRBV6-3 and TRBJ1-1; no clear D gene. The V end was cut by 5 bases, the J end by 2 bases, with 0 bases between. The CDR3 contains 10 residues. Germline V gives CDR1 MNHEY, CDR2 SVGEGT. DNA for the CDR3: TGTGCCAGCAGTAACACTGAAGCTTTCTTT. Its protein product is CASSNTEAFF.

CDR3 nucleotide sequence: TGTGCCAGCGGGGGGGGCCTCAACTATGGCTACACCTTC. Translating it yields CASGGGLNYGYTF. V is TRBV6-5 and J is TRBJ1-2, with D tentatively TRBD1 (6 bases). CDR1 and CDR2 from the germline V gene are MNHEY and SVGAGI. This CDR3 has 13 amino acids. V was pared by 8 bases and J by 2 bases, with 12 bases between.

This chain joins TRBV19 and TRBJ2-3; no definite D call. The V gene lost 4 bases and the J gene lost 5 bases, with 4 bases spanning the gap. The CDR3 runs to 11 residues. Germline V gene lookup returns CDR1 LNHDA and CDR2 SQIVND (reference sequence). CDR3: CASSSVDTQYF. CDR3 bases: TGTGCCAGTAGTAGTGTAGATACGCAGTATTTT.

The rearrangement links TRBV12-3 or TRBV12-4 to TRBJ2-7; TRBD1 might be the D (5 bases). There are 13 residues in the CDR3. The V gene lost 7 bases and the J gene lost 3 bases, with 13 bases spanning the gap. The CDR3: CASTWGSFYEQYF. The CDR3 DNA sequence: TGTGCCAGCACCTGGGGCAGCTTCTACGAGCAGTACTTC.

On this clone: A read error may account for a junction end that differs from germline. The chain recombines TRBV11-3 with TRBJ1-1; 11 bases are shared with TRBD1. Germline V gives CDR1 SGHNT, CDR2 YENEEA. The CDR3 loop spans 17 amino acids. The CDR3 sequence is CASSLEGTGGMNTEAFF. In nucleotides, the CDR3 is TGTGCCAGCAGCCTAGAGGGGACAGGGGGGATGAACACTGAAGCTTTCTTT.

In this sample, this clone turned up a few times. This chain joins TRBV12-3 or TRBV12-4 and TRBJ2-1; the D is unclear. Trimming took 2 bases from V and 4 from J, leaving 6 bases between them. This CDR3 comprises 13 residues. The CDR3: CASSLSRYNEQFF. As DNA, the CDR3 is TGTGCCAGCAGTTTAAGCAGATACAATGAGCAGTTCTTC.

The chain couples TRBV10-3 to TRBJ2-1; D not resolved. The CDR3 sequence is 15 residues long. Between the trimmed V and J ends, which lost 3 bases and 6 bases, there was a span of 15 bases. Germline V CDR1 and CDR2: ENHRY, SYGVKD. CDR3 sequence (DNA): TGTGCCATCAGTGACGCGGCTAGAAAGGGCAATGAGCAGTTCTTC. It yields the protein CAISDAARKGNEQFF.

The rearrangement links TRBV19 to TRBJ2-7; the D call may be TRBD1 or TRBD2 (5 bases each). The CDR3 sequence is 16 residues long. The V gene's germline CDR1 is LNHDA and CDR2 SQIVND (reference sequence). V lost 7 bases to trimming and J lost 0 bases, with 19 bases between them. This chain's CDR3 is CASKAVGAGNSYEQYF. The CDR3 region has the DNA TGTGCCAGTAAGGCGGTCGGGGCAGGGAACTCCTACGAGCAGTACTTC.

The chain has TRBV7-9 and TRBJ2-3; no reliable D call. V gave up 4 bases and J gave up 5 bases, with 10 bases separating them. CDR3 length: 13 amino acids. Looked up from germline, CDR1 is SEHNR and CDR2 is FQNEAQ (reference sequence). CDR3 coding DNA: TGTGCCAGCAGCTCGACCCACGGAGATACGCAGTATTTT. Translating it yields CASSSTHGDTQYF. The whole variable domain, remainder taken from reference TRBV7-9 and TRBJ2-3, is DTGVSQNPRHKITKRGQNVTFRCDPISEHNRLYWYRQTLGQGPEFLTYFQNEAQLEKSRLLSDRFSAERPKGSFSTLEIQRTEQGDSAMYLCASSSTHGDTQYFGPGTRLTVL.

CDR3 protein: CASSQGGTEAFF. In DNA, the CDR3 is TGTGCCTCCTCCCAGGGTGGGACTGAAGCTTTCTTT. The chain couples TRBV25-1 to TRBJ1-1; a weak D match, TRBD1 (5 bases). Trimming stripped 11 bases from V and 5 bases from J, with 15 bases between. Germline CDR1 reads MGHDK; CDR2 reads SYGVNS. The CDR3 is 12 residues long. Full variable domain (rest looked up from reference TRBV25-1 and TRBJ1-1): EADIYQTPRYLVIGTGKKITLECSQTMGHDKMYWYQQDPGMELHLIHYSYGVNSTEKGDLSSESTVSRIRTEHFPLTLESARPSHTSQYLCASSQGGTEAFFGQGTRLTVV.

The CDR3 spells CASTQDGATNEKLFF. CDR3 DNA sequence: TGTGCCAGCACTCAAGACGGCGCAACTAATGAAAAACTGTTTTTT. This chain joins TRBV2 and TRBJ1-4, with unresolved D. The CDR3 has 15 residues. Germline CDR1 is SNHLY and CDR2 is FYNNEI. Trimming left V 7 bases short and J 0 bases short, with 12 bases between.

V usage is TRBV6-1 and J usage is TRBJ2-5, with a weak D call TRBD1 (5 bases). CDR1 MNHNS and CDR2 SASEGT come from the germline V gene. V lost 4 bases, J lost 2 bases, and 17 bases lay in between. This CDR3 comprises 16 residues. The CDR3 reads CASSAAAWAGQETQYF. The CDR3, as DNA: TGTGCCAGCAGTGCCGCCGCTTGGGCAGGGCAAGAGACCCAGTACTTC.

The chain joins TRBV11-3 to TRBJ2-2; D unclear. Germline lookup yields CDR1 SGHNT and CDR2 YENEEA. V was trimmed by 3 bases and J by 8 bases, leaving 7 bases between them. The CDR3 sequence is 12 residues long. The CDR3 loop is CASSLGMGELFF. CDR3 DNA: TGTGCCAGCAGCTTGGGGATGGGGGAGCTGTTTTTT.

The V call is TRBV5-4, the J call TRBJ1-1; TRBD1 agrees at 9 bases. CDR3 length: 16 residues. Germline V CDR1 and CDR2: SGHNT, YYREEE (reference sequence). Unmatched junction bases numbered 4, after V lost 0 bases and J lost 1 base. DNA of the CDR3: TGTGCCAGCAGCTTGGAGGGACAGGGAGGGAACACTGAAGCTTTCTTT. Translated, it gives CASSLEGQGGNTEAFF. The variable domain in full, with the rest retrieved from reference TRBV5-4 and TRBJ1-1, is ETGVTQSPTHLIKTRGQQVTLRCSSQSGHNTVSWYQQALGQGPQFIFQYYREEENGRGNFPPRFSGLQFPNYSSELNVNALELDDSALYLCASSLEGQGGNTEAFFGQGTRLTVV.

This clone was counted a few times. The chain joins TRBV9 to TRBJ2-3; TRBD1 might be the D (5 bases). The V gene's germline CDR1 is SGDLS and CDR2 YYNGEE. The CDR3 sequence is 14 residues long. V lost 4 bases and J 7 bases, leaving 16 bases between the germline ends. In nucleotides, the CDR3 is TGTGCCAGCAGCCCCACCTTAAGGGGAAATACGCAGTATTTT. This translates into CASSPTLRGNTQYF. The variable domain in full, with the rest retrieved from reference TRBV9 and TRBJ2-3, is DSGVTQTPKHLITATGQRVTLRCSPRSGDLSVYWYQQSLDQGLQFLIQYYNGEERAKGNILERFSAQQFPDLHSELNLSSLELGDSALYFCASSPTLRGNTQYFGPGTRLTVL.

CDR3 residues: CASSSLLLENQPQHF. The CDR3 bases are TGTGCCAGCAGTTCCCTCCTTCTGGAAAATCAGCCCCAGCATTTT. The rearrangement joins TRBV27 to TRBJ1-5; D is ambiguous. CDR3 length equals 15 residues. With 4 bases removed from V and 4 bases from J, the gap between germline ends came to 14 bases. The germline CDR1 and CDR2 sequences are MNHEY and SMNVEV (reference sequence).

The V call is TRBV28, the J call TRBJ1-1; possibly TRBD1 for D (6 bases). The CDR3 sequence is 14 residues long. Per the germline V gene, CDR1 is MDHEN and CDR2 is SYDVKM. Trimming removed 8 bases from V and 2 bases from J, with 15 bases in between. Written as DNA, the CDR3 is TGTGCCAGCTCTTCGGGACAACAAAACACTGAAGCTTTCTTT. Residues: CASSSGQQNTEAFF.

The J gene is TRBJ1-5, the V gene TRBV6-5; unclear D gene. Trimming took off 8 bases at V and 5 bases at J, with 13 bases between the two ends. CDR1 MNHEY and CDR2 SVGAGI come from the germline V gene. CDR3 length equals 13 residues. CDR3 loop: CASREGSHQPQHF. CDR3 DNA: TGTGCCAGCCGAGAGGGATCCCATCAGCCCCAGCATTTT.

The chain combines TRBV2 with TRBJ2-1; 7 nucleotides line up with TRBD1. The CDR3 length is 13 residues. Germline CDR1 is SNHLY and CDR2 is FYNNEI. This chain's CDR3 is CATGQSSYNEQFF. In nucleotides, the CDR3 is TGTGCTACGGGACAGAGCTCCTACAATGAGCAGTTCTTC. Looking up the rest from reference TRBV2 and TRBJ2-1 gives the full variable domain: EPEVTQTPSHQVTQMGQEVILRCVPISNHLYFYWYRQILGQKVEFLVSFYNNEISEKSEIFDDQFSVERPDGSNFTLKIRSTKLEDSAMYFCATGQSSYNEQFFGPGTRLTVL.

The chain is built from TRBV9 and TRBJ2-1, with D uncertain. Germline V gene sequence: CDR1 SGDLS, CDR2 YYNGEE. The CDR3 length is 15 residues. Trimming took off 1 base at V and 4 bases at J, with 12 bases between the two ends. The CDR3 loop is CASSVSTTLYNEQFF. CDR3 nucleotide sequence: TGTGCCAGCAGCGTATCAACGACCTTATACAATGAGCAGTTCTTC.